A selection of T cell receptor beta chains follows, all from one sample in a study of blood T cell repertoires in COVID-19. Assay: immunoSEQ multiplex PCR; the TCRdb copy retains only in-frame clones and omits some. The repertoire holds around 290,000 clones, with approximately 90% as singletons. Sequencing was done on a sample of peripheral blood. Receptors were obtained from a woman aged 30 to 39 with COVID-19, enrolled during active disease. Each CDR3 is given with its conserved first and last residue. Fields, in order: J gene, V gene, CDR3 protein.

TRBJ2-7,TRBV5-5,CASSPSTSFYEQYF
TRBJ1-4,TRBV5-1,CASSLQGPTTATNEKLFF
TRBJ2-1,TRBV19,CATAQAGGTREQFF
TRBJ2-1,TRBV5-1,CASSLVRRAAYNEQFF
TRBJ2-7,TRBV11-1,CASSLAGASGYEQYF
TRBJ2-1,TRBV9,CASSDRTAPVGEQFF
TRBJ1-1,TRBV5-1,CASSAGQENTEAFF
TRBJ2-7,TRBV28,CASSLRSGSEQYF
TRBJ1-1,TRBV5-4,CASSYQGNTEAFF
TRBJ2-1,TRBV7-2,CASSSNRGGNEQFF
TRBJ2-1,TRBV5-1,CASSPLAGDNEQFF
TRBJ2-3,TRBV24-1,CATSDSLLAGGSNTQYF
TRBJ1-6,TRBV7-8,CASSRTLYNSPLHF
TRBJ2-7,TRBV6-5,CASRPSLSPYEQYF
TRBJ1-2,TRBV9,CASTEGGNPLGGYTF
TRBJ1-2,TRBV12-3/TRBV12-4,CASMTGSYGYTF
TRBJ2-2,TRBV5-1,CASSHGLAAGELFF
TRBJ2-2,TRBV6-5,CASSYRHLNTGELFF
TRBJ2-6,TRBV19,CASISTGANVLTF
TRBJ2-2,TRBV2,CASIGLDGGVNTGELFF
TRBJ2-5,TRBV3-1/TRBV3-2,CASSLGLAGGQETQYF
TRBJ2-4,TRBV5-8,CASSFFREGLAKNIQYF
TRBJ2-7,TRBV28,CASSGQGAGEQYF
TRBJ2-7,TRBV5-1,CASSERQGSHEQYF
TRBJ1-5,TRBV2,CASSDRIYQPQHF
TRBJ2-7,TRBV2,CASSRQGAKRYEQYF
TRBJ2-7,TRBV15,CATSRDRAQGAYEQYF
TRBJ1-2,TRBV7-9,CAGSSDRDYGYTF
TRBJ2-7,TRBV30,CAWSVRTGNEQYF
TRBJ2-7,TRBV7-8,CASSLRTSGSKQYF
TRBJ2-1,TRBV19,CASSIKMLAGGPSSYNEQFF
TRBJ2-7,TRBV7-9,CASSPTGSYEQYF
TRBJ2-3,TRBV18,CASSPPGAPSDTQYF
TRBJ2-6,TRBV6-4,CASSEGTGAGANVLTF
TRBJ2-3,TRBV5-1,CASSLDAGVSTDTQYF
TRBJ1-1,TRBV7-2,CASTPGGVLRF